The 32 T cell receptor beta chains below were found in one sample sequenced in a study of blood T cell repertoires in COVID-19. The protocol was immunoSEQ multiplex PCR, while the TCRdb copy is restricted to in-frame clones and leaves out a portion. The sample records about 100,000 clones, about 86% being singletons. Material for sequencing was peripheral blood. These receptors all come from a human donor in a cohort sampled during active COVID-19.

The chain uses TRBV9 and TRBJ1-6; D remains ambiguous. Between the trimmed V and J ends, which lost 4 bases and 9 bases, there was a span of 14 bases. The CDR3 is 14 amino acids. Germline V CDR1 and CDR2: SGDLS, YYNGEE. Here the CDR3 DNA reads TGTGCCAGCAGCACCCTTTCCGCCGGTTCACCCCTCCACTTT. This codes for CASSTLSAGSPLHF. Together with reference TRBV9 and TRBJ1-6, the CDR3 gives the full variable domain: DSGVTQTPKHLITATGQRVTLRCSPRSGDLSVYWYQQSLDQGLQFLIQYYNGEERAKGNILERFSAQQFPDLHSELNLSSLELGDSALYFCASSTLSAGSPLHFGNGTRLTVT.

The chain couples TRBV28 to TRBJ1-1; D gene ambiguous. The germline V gene encodes CDR1 MDHEN and CDR2 SYDVKM. The length of the CDR3 is 16 residues. V shed 5 bases and J shed 1 base, with 17 bases lying between them. CDR3 loop: CASSPGARLKNTEAFF. The CDR3 DNA reads TGTGCCAGCAGTCCCGGAGCACGGCTAAAGAACACTGAAGCTTTCTTT. The full variable domain, completed using reference TRBV28 and TRBJ1-1, is DVKVTQSSRYLVKRTGEKVFLECVQDMDHENMFWYRQDPGLGLRLIYFSYDVKMKEKGDIPEGYSVSREKKERFSLILESASTNQTSMYLCASSPGARLKNTEAFFGQGTRLTVV.

The table lists this clone with a count of one. This chain links TRBV7-2 with TRBJ1-2; D remains ambiguous. V lost 2 bases and J lost 5, with 12 bases in between. The germline gives CDR1 SGHTA, CDR2 FQGNSA. This CDR3 contains 14 residues. Here the CDR3 reads CASSLIATLYGYTF. For the CDR3, the DNA is TGTGCCAGCAGCTTAATAGCGACCTTATATGGCTACACCTTC.

The chain links TRBV19 to TRBJ1-1, with TRBD1 matching 9 bases. The germline gives CDR1 LNHDA, CDR2 SQIVND (reference sequence). The CDR3 runs 15 residues. V trimming: 5 bases; J trimming: 5 bases; junction bases outside the gene matches: 9. The CDR3 nucleotides are TGTGCCAGTAGTTTGACAGGGGGGTGGTGGACTGAAGCTTTCTTT. Protein sequence: CASSLTGGWWTEAFF.

The chain combines TRBV27 with TRBJ2-3; unclear D gene. Trimming took off 6 bases at V and 3 bases at J, with 10 bases between the two ends. The CDR3 extends over 13 amino acids. Per germline, CDR1 MNHEY and CDR2 SMNVEV (reference sequence). The CDR3 reads CASRHMETDTQYF. CDR3 coding DNA: TGTGCCAGCAGACATATGGAGACAGATACGCAGTATTTT.

J is TRBJ1-6 and V is TRBV28; the D gene is possibly TRBD1 (6 bases). The germline gives CDR1 MDHEN, CDR2 SYDVKM. The CDR3 contains 16 residues. Trimming took 2 bases from V and 1 from J, leaving 9 bases between them. As DNA, the CDR3 is TGTGCCAGCAGTTTACCCAGGGGTTCCTATAATTCACCCCTCCACTTT. Protein sequence: CASSLPRGSYNSPLHF.

The genes are TRBV5-1 and TRBJ2-7; D is perhaps TRBD2 (5 bases). Germline values: CDR1 SGHRS, CDR2 YFSETQ. This CDR3 has 13 amino acids. Trimming pared 4 bases from V and 6 bases from J, leaving 14 bases between. The CDR3 loop reads CASSAGGLSEQYF. In DNA form, the CDR3 reads TGCGCCAGCAGCGCGGGTGGGCTCTCCGAGCAGTACTTC.

This chain connects TRBV5-3 to TRBJ2-2; weak D call: TRBD1 (6 bases). TRBV5-3 is an open reading frame, and its role is uncertain. The CDR3 is 17 amino acids. Deletions cut 5 bases from V and 0 bases from J, with 17 bases between. CDR3 bases: TGTGCCAGAAGGGGACAAGGACAGTCGGCGAACACCGGGGAGCTGTTTTTT. Translated: CARRGQGQSANTGELFF.

The rearrangement uses TRBV6-5 and TRBJ2-7, with 7 nucleotides matching TRBD1. CDR1 MNHEY and CDR2 SVGAGI come from the germline V gene. This CDR3 is 13 amino acids long. V lost 5 bases, J lost 5 bases, and 6 bases stayed unmatched. The CDR3 nucleotides are TGTGCCAGCAGTCTGACAGGGAAAAACGAGCAGTACTTC. Residues: CASSLTGKNEQYF.

This chain joins TRBV6-1 and TRBJ1-1; unclear D gene. The CDR3 runs to 18 residues. The ends were cut back, 2 bases at V and 0 bases at J, with 19 bases in the middle. The germline V gene has CDR1 MNHNS and CDR2 SASEGT. The DNA of the CDR3 is TGTGCCAGCAGTGAACCCTTCGCGGGATCGCCCTTGAACACTGAAGCTTTCTTT. This sequence encodes CASSEPFAGSPLNTEAFF.

The CDR3 nucleotides are TGTGCCAGCAGTTTACATTCAGCGACAGGGGGTGGAACAGGGAACACTGAAGCTTTCTTT. It specifies CASSLHSATGGGTGNTEAFF. The rearrangement links TRBV27 to TRBJ1-1; 9 nucleotides agree with TRBD1. The trim removed 2 bases at V and 1 base at J, leaving 17 bases unmatched. From germline, CDR1 is MNHEY and CDR2 SMNVEV (reference sequence). This CDR3 region has 20 residues.

V and J are TRBV5-1 and TRBJ2-1, with D possibly matching TRBD2 (6 bases). Germline V lookup: CDR1 SGHRS, CDR2 YFSETQ. This CDR3 region has 12 residues. Deletions cut 9 bases from V and 7 bases from J, with 14 bases between. DNA for the CDR3: TGCGCCACCGGCTTACTAGCAAATGAGCAGTTCTTC. Protein product: CATGLLANEQFF.

The rearrangement links TRBV6-6 to TRBJ2-7; D gene uncertain. The V and J ends lost 6 bases and 6 bases respectively, with 15 bases between them. Germline V CDR1 and CDR2: MNHNY, SVGAGI (reference sequence). CDR3 length: 13 amino acids. The CDR3 is CASRPFVRGEQYF. CDR3 bases: TGTGCCAGCAGACCCTTCGTCCGCGGCGAGCAGTACTTC.

This chain connects TRBV19 to TRBJ1-2, with a tentative D call TRBD1 (5 bases). The CDR3 runs to 16 residues. Trimming stripped 0 bases from V and 3 bases from J, with 14 bases between. CDR1 and CDR2 from the germline V gene are LNHDA and SQIVND (reference sequence). CDR3 sequence reads: CASSIDRQGSYYGYTF. CDR3 sequence (DNA): TGTGCCAGTAGTATAGATCGGCAGGGCTCGTACTATGGCTACACCTTC.

The rearrangement links TRBV4-1 to TRBJ2-3; TRBD2 matches at 10 bases. This CDR3 is 16 amino acids long. Per germline, CDR1 MGHRA and CDR2 YSYEKL. The V gene end was trimmed by 6 bases and the J gene end by 3 bases; junction bases not matched to a gene: 9. CDR3 nucleotide sequence: TGCGCCAGCAGACCTTCAGCGGGAGGGCCAACAGATACGCAGTATTTT. It encodes CASRPSAGGPTDTQYF.

This clone was counted a few times. CDR3 DNA: TGTGCCACCAGCAGGGCCCCGGGTGAGAATGAAAAACTGTTTTTT. The encoded protein is CATSRAPGENEKLFF. This chain links TRBV15 with TRBJ1-4; D not certain. V was shortened by 3 bases and J by 5 bases, with 13 bases between the two germline ends. CDR1 LNHNV and CDR2 YYDKDF come from the germline V gene (reference sequence). The CDR3 spans 15 residues.

The chain joins TRBV7-9 to TRBJ2-3, with TRBD2 matching over 11 bases. The germline V gene has CDR1 SEHNR and CDR2 FQNEAQ (reference sequence). The V gene end was trimmed by 4 bases and the J gene end by 4 bases; junction bases not matched to a gene: 7. The CDR3 spans 16 residues. CDR3 sequence reads: CASSSETSGDPDTQYF. In DNA, the CDR3 is TGTGCCAGCAGCTCAGAGACTAGCGGGGACCCAGATACGCAGTATTTT.

A single count supports this clone. The chain couples TRBV6-2 or TRBV6-3 to TRBJ2-3, with D perhaps matching TRBD2 (6 bases). This CDR3 contains 18 residues. Between the trimmed V and J ends, which lost 0 bases and 5 bases, there was a span of 21 bases. From germline, CDR1 is MNHEY and CDR2 SVGEGT. The chain's CDR3 is CASSYSRIAVASGDTQYF. DNA for the CDR3: TGTGCCAGCAGTTACTCGAGGATAGCGGTCGCTAGTGGAGATACGCAGTATTTT.

A single count supports this clone. J is TRBJ2-5 and V is TRBV14; 13 positions agree with TRBD2. The germline V gene encodes CDR1 SGHDN and CDR2 FVKESK. V lost 3 bases and J lost 4; bases outside the gene matches: 5. This CDR3 region has 16 residues. CDR3 region: CASSHFGLAGVETQYF. CDR3 bases: TGTGCCAGCAGCCATTTTGGACTAGCGGGAGTAGAGACCCAGTACTTC.

CDR3 sequence reads: CASRLGGIDGYTF. DNA of the CDR3: TGTGCCAGTCGTTTGGGAGGAATCGATGGCTACACCTTC. V usage is TRBV19 and J usage is TRBJ1-2; D is ambiguous. Germline CDR1 LNHDA, CDR2 SQIVND (reference sequence). CDR3 length: 13 residues. V was pared by 8 bases and J by 6 bases, with 16 bases between.

This clone was counted a single time. This chain connects TRBV28 to TRBJ2-7; 10 bases fit TRBD2. CDR3 size: 15 residues. Germline trimming cut 2 bases from V and 5 bases from J; bases unmatched to any gene: 6. CDR1 and CDR2 from the germline V gene are MDHEN and SYDVKM. The CDR3 nucleotides are TGTGCCAGCAGTTTACTAGCGGGAGTAATCCACGAGCAGTACTTC. It encodes CASSLLAGVIHEQYF.

The V and J genes are TRBV19 and TRBJ1-2; D is perhaps TRBD1 (6 bases). CDR1 is LNHDA, CDR2 SQIVND, per germline (reference sequence). V was shortened by 6 bases and J by 10 bases, with 18 bases between the two germline ends. The CDR3 loop spans 13 amino acids. CDR3 sequence reads: CASSPSGGRIYTF. The CDR3 DNA reads as TGTGCCAGTAGCCCCTCCGGGGGGCGTATCTACACCTTC.

V gene TRBV27 combines with J gene TRBJ2-7, with TRBD2 matching over 8 bases. This CDR3 has 15 amino acids. Germline values: CDR1 MNHEY, CDR2 SMNVEV (reference sequence). V lost 4 bases and J lost 2; bases outside the gene matches: 7. The CDR3 reads CASSSLEGLAYEQYF. In nucleotides, the CDR3 is TGTGCCAGCAGTTCCTTAGAGGGACTAGCCTACGAGCAGTACTTC.

The genes are TRBV27 and TRBJ2-5; 7 bases are a match to TRBD2. Germline V gene lookup returns CDR1 MNHEY and CDR2 SMNVEV (reference sequence). This CDR3 comprises 13 residues. With V trimmed by 6 bases and J by 2 bases, 3 bases remained unmatched. The CDR3 bases are TGTGCCAGCAGACCCGGGGGGCAAGAGACCCAGTACTTC. Translating gives CASRPGGQETQYF.

V usage is TRBV5-4 and J usage is TRBJ2-7; 8 positions agree with TRBD2. V trimming: 4 bases; J trimming: 5 bases; junction bases outside the gene matches: 8. Germline V gene sequence: CDR1 SGHNT, CDR2 YYREEE (reference sequence). The CDR3 contains 14 residues. The CDR3 coding sequence is TGTGCCAGCAGCCGTAGCGGGAAAGAAGACGAGCAGTACTTC. Translated: CASSRSGKEDEQYF.

The V gene is TRBV4-1, the J gene TRBJ2-1, with a tentative D call TRBD1 (6 bases). The germline V and J ends were trimmed by 0 bases and 13 bases, with 7 bases remaining between them. Germline V lookup: CDR1 MGHRA, CDR2 YSYEKL. The CDR3 is 11 residues long. This CDR3 is CASSQDGGQFF. DNA for the CDR3: TGCGCCAGCAGCCAAGATGGGGGCCAGTTCTTC.

This clone appeared a single time. The chain links TRBV10-2 to TRBJ1-6, with 9 bases lining up with TRBD1. Germline loops: CDR1 WSHSY, CDR2 SAAADI. This CDR3 spans 15 amino acids. J lost 10 bases, V lost 4 bases, and 8 bases had no gene match. The CDR3 coding sequence is TGCGCCAGCAGTGCAGGGGACAGGGTCTTCTCACCCCTCCACTTT. Translating it yields CASSAGDRVFSPLHF.

This CDR3 is CASSLKGGGEQYF. CDR3 sequence (DNA): TGTGCCAGCAGTTTAAAGGGAGGGGGCGAGCAGTACTTC. V is TRBV12-3 or TRBV12-4 and J is TRBJ2-7, with a weak D call TRBD2 (7 bases). V lost 2 bases and J lost 6, with 11 bases in between. CDR3 size: 13 residues.

In DNA, the CDR3 is TGTGCCAGCAGCTCGACACTAGCGGGAGGTCCCCGTGGGGACAATGAGCAGTTCTTC. It encodes CASSSTLAGGPRGDNEQFF. The J gene is TRBJ2-1, the V gene TRBV5-6; 12 nucleotides agree with TRBD2. From germline, CDR1 is SGHDT and CDR2 YYEEEE. The CDR3 length is 19 residues. V lost 3 bases to trimming and J lost 5 bases; unmatched junction nucleotides: 15.

This chain joins TRBV6-4 and TRBJ1-2; 7 bases fit TRBD1. CDR1 is MRHNA, CDR2 SNTAGT, per germline. The CDR3 is 13 residues long. V gave up 5 bases and J gave up 7 bases; unmatched junction bases: 7. The CDR3 bases are TGTGCCAGCAGTATCACAGGGGTACCTGGCTACACCTTC. This sequence encodes CASSITGVPGYTF.

V gene TRBV11-2 combines with J gene TRBJ2-1; D unclear. V lost 1 base, J lost 0 bases, and 7 bases lay in between. The length of the CDR3 is 15 residues. CDR1 and CDR2 (germline): SGHAT, FQNNGV. The CDR3 loop is CASSLGHNSYNEQFF. The CDR3 nucleotides read TGTGCCAGCAGCTTAGGACACAACTCCTACAATGAGCAGTTCTTC.

The V and J genes are TRBV2 and TRBJ2-7; TRBD1 matches 9 bases. With V trimmed by 7 bases and J by 5 bases, 9 bases remained unmatched. The CDR3 extends over 14 amino acids. Germline V gene lookup returns CDR1 SNHLY and CDR2 FYNNEI. The CDR3 DNA reads TGTGCCAGCACCCGGGACAGGGCCAACCACGAGCAGTACTTC. The encoded protein is CASTRDRANHEQYF.